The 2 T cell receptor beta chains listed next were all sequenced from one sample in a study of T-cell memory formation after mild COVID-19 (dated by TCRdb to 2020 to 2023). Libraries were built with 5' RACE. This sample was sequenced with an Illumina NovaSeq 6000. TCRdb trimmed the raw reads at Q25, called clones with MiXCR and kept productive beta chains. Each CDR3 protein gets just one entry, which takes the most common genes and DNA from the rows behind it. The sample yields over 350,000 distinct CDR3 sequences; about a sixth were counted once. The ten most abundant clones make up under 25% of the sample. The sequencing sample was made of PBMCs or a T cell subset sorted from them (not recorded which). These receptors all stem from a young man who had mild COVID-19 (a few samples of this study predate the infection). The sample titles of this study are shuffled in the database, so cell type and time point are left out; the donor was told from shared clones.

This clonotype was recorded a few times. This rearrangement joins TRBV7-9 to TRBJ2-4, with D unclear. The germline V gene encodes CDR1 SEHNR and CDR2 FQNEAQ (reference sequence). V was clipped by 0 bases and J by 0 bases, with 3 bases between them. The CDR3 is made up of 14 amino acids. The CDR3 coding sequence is TGTGCCAGCAGCTTAGCCTTAGCCAAAAACATTCAGTACTTC. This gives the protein CASSLALAKNIQYF. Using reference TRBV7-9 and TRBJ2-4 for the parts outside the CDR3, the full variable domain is DTGVSQNPRHKITKRGQNVTFRCDPISEHNRLYWYRQTLGQGPEFLTYFQNEAQLEKSRLLSDRFSAERPKGSFSTLEIQRTEQGDSAMYLCASSLALAKNIQYFGAGTRLSVL.

Here the CDR3 reads CASSLTASAGRPDTQYF. CDR3 sequence (DNA): TGTGCCAGCAGCTTAACCGCGTCGGCAGGGAGGCCAGATACGCAGTATTTT. This chain joins TRBV7-9 and TRBJ2-3, with D possibly being TRBD2 (6 bases). Per the germline V gene, CDR1 is SEHNR and CDR2 is FQNEAQ (reference sequence). V lost 2 bases to trimming and J lost 4 bases, with 19 bases between them. This CDR3 comprises 17 residues. The full variable domain, its missing parts supplied by reference TRBV7-9 and TRBJ2-3, is DTGVSQNPRHKITKRGQNVTFRCDPISEHNRLYWYRQTLGQGPEFLTYFQNEAQLEKSRLLSDRFSAERPKGSFSTLEIQRTEQGDSAMYLCASSLTASAGRPDTQYFGPGTRLTVL.